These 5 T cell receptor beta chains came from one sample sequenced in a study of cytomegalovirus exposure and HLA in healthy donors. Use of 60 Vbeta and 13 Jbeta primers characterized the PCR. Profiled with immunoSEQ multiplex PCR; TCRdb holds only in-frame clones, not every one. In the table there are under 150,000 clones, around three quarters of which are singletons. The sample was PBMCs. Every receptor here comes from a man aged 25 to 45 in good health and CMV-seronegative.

The CDR3 protein is CAWSVRRTGDGYTF. Written as DNA, the CDR3 is TGTGCCTGGAGTGTACGAAGGACAGGGGATGGCTACACCTTC. The chain recombines TRBV30 with TRBJ1-2; 9 positions match TRBD1. The ends lost 0 bases at V and 6 bases at J; junction bases unmatched: 5. The germline CDR1 and CDR2 sequences are GTSNPN and SVGIG (reference sequence). CDR3 length: 14 amino acids.

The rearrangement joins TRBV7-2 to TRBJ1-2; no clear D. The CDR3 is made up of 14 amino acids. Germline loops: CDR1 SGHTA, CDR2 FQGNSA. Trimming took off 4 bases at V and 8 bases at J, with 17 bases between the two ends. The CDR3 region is CASSSEIGRTGYTF. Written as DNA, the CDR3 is TGTGCCAGCAGCTCCGAGATTGGGAGAACGGGCTACACCTTC.

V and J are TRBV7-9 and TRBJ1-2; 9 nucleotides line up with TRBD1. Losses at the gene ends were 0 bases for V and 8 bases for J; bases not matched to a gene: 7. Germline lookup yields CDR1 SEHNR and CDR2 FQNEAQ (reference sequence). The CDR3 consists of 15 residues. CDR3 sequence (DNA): TGTGCCAGCAGCTTAGCGGTGGACAGGGGAGGCGGCTACACCTTC. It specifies CASSLAVDRGGGYTF.

The CDR3 here is CAWSVADTYGYTF. CDR3 DNA sequence: TGTGCCTGGAGTGTGGCGGACACCTATGGCTACACCTTC. The chain carries TRBV30 and TRBJ1-2; tentative D call: TRBD1 (5 bases). The CDR3 is 13 residues long. CDR1 is GTSNPN and CDR2 is SVGIG in the germline V gene (reference sequence). V was clipped by 0 bases and J by 4 bases, with 9 bases between them.

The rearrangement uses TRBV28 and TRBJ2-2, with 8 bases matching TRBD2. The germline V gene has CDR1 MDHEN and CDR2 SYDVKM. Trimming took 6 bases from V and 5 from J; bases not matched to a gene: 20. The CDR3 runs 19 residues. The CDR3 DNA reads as TGTGCCAGCAGCCGCAGGAGGTGGGACGGGGGGGCATTGACCGGGGAGCTGTTTTTT. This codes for CASSRRRWDGGALTGELFF.